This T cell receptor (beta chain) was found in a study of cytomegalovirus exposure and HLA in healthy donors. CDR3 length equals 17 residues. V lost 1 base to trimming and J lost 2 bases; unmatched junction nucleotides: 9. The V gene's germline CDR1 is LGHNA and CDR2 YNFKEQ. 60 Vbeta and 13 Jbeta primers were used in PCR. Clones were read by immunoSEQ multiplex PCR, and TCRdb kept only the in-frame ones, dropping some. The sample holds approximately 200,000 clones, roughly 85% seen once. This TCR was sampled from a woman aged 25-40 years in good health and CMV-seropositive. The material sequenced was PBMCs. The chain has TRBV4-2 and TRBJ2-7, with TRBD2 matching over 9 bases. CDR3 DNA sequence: TGTGCCAGCAGCCAAGTCCCTTCTGAGCGGGGGGCCTACGAGCAGTACTTC. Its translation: CASSQVPSERGAYEQYF.